The 15 T cell receptor beta chains given below trace back to one sample, sequenced in a study of T-cell memory formation after mild COVID-19. Using its own MiXCR run on the 5' RACE reads, TCRdb lists one record per CDR3 protein. The table has about half a million distinct CDR3 sequences, roughly 18% seen once. The sequenced sample was PBMCs or a T cell subset sorted from them (not recorded which). These receptors came from an adult woman who had mild COVID-19 (a few samples of this study predate the infection). Cell type and time point are not known.

The gene calls are TRBV5-1 and TRBJ2-5, with D unresolved. V was clipped by 0 bases and J by 7 bases, with 13 bases between them. The CDR3 has 14 amino acids. The V gene's germline CDR1 is SGHRS and CDR2 YFSETQ. The CDR3 bases are TGCGCCAGCAGCTTGGAAGCGTCCCCAGGGACCCAGTACTTC. Translating it yields CASSLEASPGTQYF.

This clonotype has just a few counts. The chain couples TRBV15 to TRBJ2-5; possible D gene TRBD1, 6 bases. Germline values: CDR1 LNHNV, CDR2 YYDKDF (reference sequence). V lost 3 bases and J lost 2, with 10 bases in between. CDR3 length equals 14 residues. The CDR3 sequence is CATSRTGQQETQYF. The CDR3 DNA is TGTGCCACCAGCAGGACCGGACAGCAAGAGACCCAGTACTTC.

This clonotype was seen a few times. The chain has TRBV7-9 and TRBJ2-7, with TRBD1 identical over 7 bases. The germline CDR1 and CDR2 sequences are SEHNR and FQNEAQ (reference sequence). Germline trimming cut 6 bases from V and 2 bases from J; bases unmatched to any gene: 7. This CDR3 is built from 14 residues. CDR3 coding DNA: TGTGCCAGCAGACGGGACAGTCGGCCCTACGAGCAGTACTTC. Protein: CASRRDSRPYEQYF.

The table lists this clonotype with a few counts. The J gene is TRBJ2-7, the V gene TRBV2; no clear D gene. Trimming stripped 6 bases from V and 5 bases from J, with 20 bases between. Germline V gene lookup returns CDR1 SNHLY and CDR2 FYNNEI. This CDR3 has 15 residues. CDR3 residues: CASRSTNGPKHEQYF. DNA for the CDR3: TGTGCCAGCAGGAGTACGAACGGGCCCAAACACGAGCAGTACTTC. The variable domain in full, completed from reference TRBV2 and TRBJ2-7, reads EPEVTQTPSHQVTQMGQEVILRCVPISNHLYFYWYRQILGQKVEFLVSFYNNEISEKSEIFDDQFSVERPDGSNFTLKIRSTKLEDSAMYFCASRSTNGPKHEQYFGPGTRLTVT.

This rearrangement joins TRBV7-9 to TRBJ2-7; D possibly matches TRBD1 or TRBD2 (8 bases each). The CDR3 runs 12 residues. Germline V CDR1 and CDR2: SEHNR, FQNEAQ (reference sequence). The V and J ends lost 5 bases and 13 bases respectively, with 18 bases between them. The CDR3 spells CASSDSGDRSYF. CDR3 DNA sequence: TGTGCCAGCAGCGATAGCGGGGACAGGTCCTACTTC.

This chain joins TRBV12-3 or TRBV12-4 and TRBJ2-3, with D unresolved. This CDR3 is built from 15 residues. Trimming cost V 3 bases and J 0 bases, with 10 bases left between them. The chain's CDR3 is CASSFGQTSTDTQYF. The CDR3 DNA reads TGTGCCAGCAGTTTCGGGCAGACTAGCACAGATACGCAGTATTTT.

This clonotype was observed at least ten times. The V and J genes are TRBV15 and TRBJ2-7; 7 nucleotides line up with TRBD1. Germline V gene sequence: CDR1 LNHNV, CDR2 YYDKDF (reference sequence). Germline trimming cut 3 bases from V and 2 bases from J; bases unmatched to any gene: 4. CDR3 length: 14 amino acids. The CDR3 DNA is TGTGCCACCAGCAGGGTGACAGGGACCTACGAGCAGTACTTC. This codes for CATSRVTGTYEQYF. Supplemented by reference TRBV15 and TRBJ2-7, the full variable domain reads DAMVIQNPRYQVTQFGKPVTLSCSQTLNHNVMYWYQQKSSQAPKLLFHYYDKDFNNEADTPDNFQSRRPNTSFCFLDIRSPGLGDTAMYLCATSRVTGTYEQYFGPGTRLTVT.

This clonotype was observed at least ten times. The CDR3 DNA sequence: TGTGCCAGCAGTTTTTCAGGGGGCACAGATACGCAGTATTTT. Amino acid sequence: CASSFSGGTDTQYF. The rearrangement links TRBV7-9 to TRBJ2-3; a weak D match, TRBD1 (6 bases). This CDR3 is built from 14 residues. V was trimmed by 6 bases and J by 1 base, leaving 11 bases between them. The germline V gene has CDR1 SEHNR and CDR2 FQNEAQ (reference sequence).

The V call is TRBV24-1, the J call TRBJ2-7, with D possibly matching TRBD1 (5 bases). The germline V gene encodes CDR1 KGHDR and CDR2 SFDVKD. There are 13 residues in the CDR3. The V end lost 5 bases, the J end lost 6 bases, and 13 bases lay between the germline ends. The CDR3 here is CATSVQGAGEQYF. CDR3 DNA: TGTGCCACCAGTGTTCAGGGTGCAGGCGAGCAGTACTTC.

This clonotype was counted between two and nine times. This rearrangement joins TRBV12-3 or TRBV12-4 to TRBJ2-7; D uncertain. CDR3 size: 13 residues. V was cut by 3 bases and J by 1 base, with 7 bases left in between. CDR3 amino acids: CASSFRASYEQYF. CDR3 sequence (DNA): TGTGCCAGCAGTTTTCGGGCTTCCTACGAGCAGTACTTC.

This clonotype turned up a few times. The chain joins TRBV7-8 to TRBJ2-3; TRBD2 matches at 8 bases. The V and J ends lost 0 bases and 4 bases, in that order; junction bases with no gene match: 9. Per germline, CDR1 SGHVS and CDR2 FQNEAQ. The CDR3 spans 17 residues. The CDR3 DNA is TGTGCCAGCAGCTTAGCGCCTCTACTAGCGGTGGCAGATACGCAGTATTTT. It specifies CASSLAPLLAVADTQYF.

The chain is built from TRBV27 and TRBJ1-5; D is ambiguous. V was pared by 5 bases and J by 4 bases, with 9 bases between. Germline V CDR1 and CDR2: MNHEY, SMNVEV (reference sequence). The CDR3 length is 13 residues. The CDR3 loop reads CASSRTVNQPQHF. Written as DNA, the CDR3 is TGTGCCAGCAGTCGAACAGTTAATCAGCCCCAGCATTTT.

J is TRBJ2-3 and V is TRBV29-1, with D tentatively TRBD1 (5 bases). Per the germline V gene, CDR1 is SQVTM and CDR2 is ANQGSEA. CDR3 length: 11 residues. Between the trimmed V and J ends, which lost 7 bases and 4 bases, there was a span of 9 bases. This CDR3 is CSAGHSDTQYF. In DNA, the CDR3 is TGCAGCGCTGGACACTCAGATACGCAGTATTTT.

This clonotype turned up a few times. The chain combines TRBV4-3 with TRBJ2-7; TRBD2 agrees at 11 bases. V shed 3 bases, J shed 2 bases, and the junction held 6 bases outside the gene matches. The CDR3 runs to 16 residues. The germline gives CDR1 LGHNA, CDR2 YSLEER. CDR3 in amino acids: CASSQTGLADTYEQYF. The CDR3 bases are TGCGCCAGCAGCCAGACGGGACTAGCGGACACCTACGAGCAGTACTTC.

This rearrangement joins TRBV25-1 to TRBJ2-1; 8 nucleotides agree with TRBD2. The CDR3 sequence is 19 residues long. Trimming removed 4 bases from V and 6 bases from J; junction bases left unmatched: 20. Germline V CDR1 and CDR2: MGHDK, SYGVNS. The CDR3 sequence is CASSVTSEGREGSPNEQFF. DNA for the CDR3: TGTGCCAGCAGTGTGACTAGCGAGGGCCGGGAAGGATCCCCCAATGAGCAGTTCTTC.